The 26 T cell receptor beta chains reported below all come from one sample, sequenced in a study of blood T cell repertoires in COVID-19. Sequencing used immunoSEQ multiplex PCR; TCRdb keeps in-frame clones, though not all of them. Among fewer than 400,000 clones listed, 85% to 90% were seen once. Sequenced: PBMCs or T cells enriched from blood (not recorded which). These receptors all stem from a woman aged 45-65 years who had recovered from COVID-19.

The rearrangement uses TRBV5-1 and TRBJ2-1; tentatively, D is TRBD2 (5 bases). V was cut by 0 bases and J by 9 bases, with 16 bases left in between. The CDR3 extends over 15 amino acids. CDR1 is SGHRS, CDR2 YFSETQ, per germline. The chain's CDR3 is CASSLAALGRGEQFF. As DNA, the CDR3 is TGCGCCAGCAGCTTGGCCGCGCTAGGTCGGGGTGAGCAGTTCTTC.

The rearrangement links TRBV5-1 to TRBJ2-4; D is perhaps TRBD2 (6 bases). The CDR3 is 14 residues long. Germline V lookup: CDR1 SGHRS, CDR2 YFSETQ. V was shortened by 0 bases and J by 4 bases, with 8 bases between the two germline ends. The CDR3 DNA follows: TGCGCCAGCAGCTTGGCGGGGGATAAAAACATTCAGTACTTC. Its translation is CASSLAGDKNIQYF. Filled out from reference TRBV5-1 and TRBJ2-4, the complete variable domain reads KAGVTQTPRYLIKTRGQQVTLSCSPISGHRSVSWYQQTPGQGLQFLFEYFSETQRNKGNFPGRFSGRQFSNSRSEMNVSTLELGDSALYLCASSLAGDKNIQYFGAGTRLSVL.

The chain combines TRBV5-4 with TRBJ1-2, with D perhaps TRBD1 (5 bases). CDR1 SGHNT and CDR2 YYREEE come from the germline V gene (reference sequence). V was trimmed by 5 bases and J by 7 bases, leaving 24 bases between them. The length of the CDR3 is 16 residues. In DNA form, the CDR3 reads TGTGCCAGCAGTCCCCCGGAGGGGCGTAGGATTCGTGGCTACACCTTC. This codes for CASSPPEGRRIRGYTF.

The rearrangement joins TRBV3-1 (or the pseudogene TRBV3-2) to TRBJ2-2, with TRBD2 identical over 8 bases. CDR3 size: 19 residues. With 0 bases clipped from V and 5 bases from J, the junction kept 14 bases outside the gene matches. Looked up from germline, CDR1 is LGHDT and CDR2 is YNNKEL (reference sequence). The CDR3 nucleotides are TGTGCCAGCAGCCAAGATCGCGACGGGGGGGCCAAATGGACCGGGGAGCTGTTTTTT. This codes for CASSQDRDGGAKWTGELFF.

This clone was seen a single time. J is TRBJ2-2 and V is TRBV29-1; D gene uncertain. Per germline, CDR1 SQVTM and CDR2 ANQGSEA. The ends were cut back, 5 bases at V and 2 bases at J, with 9 bases in the middle. The CDR3 is made up of 13 amino acids. CDR3 residues: CSVFGHNTGELFF. In DNA form, the CDR3 reads TGCAGCGTTTTTGGGCACAACACCGGGGAGCTGTTTTTT.

The CDR3 nucleotides read TGTGCCAGCAGTTTATCCACTAGCGGGGAACAAGGCCGCGGGGATACGCAGTATTTT. Amino acids: CASSLSTSGEQGRGDTQYF. The chain links TRBV28 to TRBJ2-3, with 10 bases matching TRBD2. Per the germline V gene, CDR1 is MDHEN and CDR2 is SYDVKM. The CDR3 has 19 residues. V shed 1 base and J 6 bases; nucleotides not matched to a gene: 16.

This rearrangement joins TRBV2 to TRBJ2-1, with no clear D. The length of the CDR3 is 15 residues. The V gene's germline CDR1 is SNHLY and CDR2 FYNNEI. The V end was cut by 3 bases, the J end by 3 bases, with 12 bases between. CDR3 loop: CASSDTAASYNEQFF. The CDR3 DNA follows: TGTGCCAGCAGTGACACGGCGGCTAGCTACAATGAGCAGTTCTTC.

This clone turned up a few times. The chain links TRBV2 to TRBJ1-2, with 7 bases identical to TRBD1. V lost 5 bases, J lost 4 bases, and 7 bases stayed unmatched. The CDR3 has 14 residues. Germline V gene data show CDR1 as SNHLY and CDR2 as FYNNEI. CDR3 bases: TGTGCCAGCAGTTTCGGACAGGAGGGCTATGGCTACACCTTC. Its translation: CASSFGQEGYGYTF.

This chain uses TRBV28 with TRBJ2-7, with D unclear. Germline V gene lookup returns CDR1 MDHEN and CDR2 SYDVKM. The CDR3 is 12 residues long. Between the trimmed V and J ends, which lost 10 bases and 1 base, there was a span of 11 bases. The CDR3 nucleotides read TGTGCCACCGAAGCCGGGTCCTACGAGCAGTACTTC. Translated: CATEAGSYEQYF.

This clone was seen once. The rearrangement joins TRBV4-2 to TRBJ2-3, with D possibly matching TRBD2 (5 bases). The CDR3 is 15 residues long. Germline loops: CDR1 LGHNA, CDR2 YNFKEQ. Between the trimmed V and J ends, which lost 1 base and 0 bases, there was a span of 8 bases. CDR3 residues: CASSQAGESTDTQYF. CDR3 DNA: TGTGCCAGCAGCCAAGCCGGGGAAAGCACAGATACGCAGTATTTT.

The chain links TRBV7-3 to TRBJ2-7, with 11 bases fitting TRBD2. The CDR3 loop spans 15 amino acids. The V gene end was trimmed by 5 bases and the J gene end by 0 bases; junction bases not matched to a gene: 3. Germline V gene lookup returns CDR1 SGHTA and CDR2 FQGTGA. The CDR3 bases are TGTGCCAGCAGCCTTAGCGGGGGGGCCTCCTACGAGCAGTACTTC. It specifies CASSLSGGASYEQYF. Drawing the rest from reference TRBV7-3 and TRBJ2-7, the complete variable domain is GAGVSQTPSNKVTEKGKYVELRCDPISGHTALYWYRQSLGQGPEFLIYFQGTGAADDSGLPNDRFFAVRPEGSVSTLKIQRTERGDSAVYLCASSLSGGASYEQYFGPGTRLTVT.

This clone showed up just a few times. CDR3 protein: CASSLARTGELFF. CDR3 coding DNA: TGTGCCAGCAGCTTAGCGCGGACCGGGGAGCTGTTTTTT. This chain uses TRBV11-2 with TRBJ2-2, with D hard to call. This CDR3 is 13 amino acids long. V was clipped by 1 base and J by 5 bases, with 5 bases between them. Germline values: CDR1 SGHAT, CDR2 FQNNGV.

This clone was seen repeatedly, ten times or more. The chain uses TRBV12-3 or TRBV12-4 and TRBJ2-2; D gene ambiguous. The V end lost 0 bases, the J end lost 8 bases, and 7 bases lay between the germline ends. There are 13 residues in the CDR3. DNA of the CDR3: TGTGCCAGCAGTTTAGCGTTGACAGGGGAGCTGTTTTTT. Translation gives CASSLALTGELFF.

The gene calls are TRBV6-2 or TRBV6-3 and TRBJ1-1; 10 bases agree with TRBD1. The V gene's germline CDR1 is MNHEY and CDR2 SVGEGT. The CDR3 has 16 amino acids. Trimming cost V 2 bases and J 7 bases; bases outside gene matches: 10. DNA for the CDR3: TGTGCCAGCAGTTACGGGTGGACAGGGGGTGGAAGTGAAGCTTTCTTT. Translation: CASSYGWTGGGSEAFF.

This chain uses TRBV6-5 with TRBJ1-2; 8 bases fit TRBD1. The J segment lost 6 bases and the V segment lost 5 bases, leaving 5 bases of the junction unmatched. This CDR3 has 13 residues. Per the germline V gene, CDR1 is MNHEY and CDR2 is SVGAGI. CDR3 DNA: TGTGCCAGCAGTCCACAGGGGGGAGATGGCTACACCTTC. Translated, it gives CASSPQGGDGYTF.

The J gene is TRBJ2-7, the V gene TRBV28; D is perhaps TRBD2 (7 bases). The ends were cut back, 7 bases at V and 4 bases at J, with 29 bases in the middle. CDR3 size: 18 residues. Per the germline V gene, CDR1 is MDHEN and CDR2 is SYDVKM. DNA for the CDR3: TGTGCCAGCACCCAGACCTTAGGGGGGGGCGCGGGTCGGTACGAGCAGTACTTC. Translation: CASTQTLGGGAGRYEQYF.

This clone was found a few times. V is TRBV19 and J is TRBJ1-6; 7 nucleotides agree with TRBD1. The germline CDR1 and CDR2 sequences are LNHDA and SQIVND (reference sequence). The CDR3 runs to 16 residues. V gave up 9 bases and J gave up 0 bases; unmatched junction bases: 8. The CDR3 loop reads CASSIQGSSYNSPLHF. In nucleotides, the CDR3 is TGTGCCAGCTCAATACAGGGGAGCTCCTATAATTCACCCCTCCACTTT.

CDR3 nucleotide sequence: TGCAGCGCCCAGGGGACAGGGGTGACTGGGATCGGCTACACCTTC. Translated: CSAQGTGVTGIGYTF. The V gene is TRBV29-1, the J gene TRBJ1-2, with 10 bases lining up with TRBD1. The CDR3 sequence is 15 residues long. V shed 7 bases, J shed 8 bases, and the junction held 16 bases outside the gene matches. Germline V gene lookup returns CDR1 SQVTM and CDR2 ANQGSEA. The complete variable domain, with remaining parts taken from reference TRBV29-1 and TRBJ1-2, reads SAVISQKPSRDICQRGTSLTIQCQVDSQVTMMFWYRQQPGQSLTLIATANQGSEATYESGFVIDKFPISRPNLTFSTLTVSNMSPEDSSIYLCSAQGTGVTGIGYTFGSGTRLTVV.

The V and J genes are TRBV30 and TRBJ1-1; D perhaps matches TRBD1 (5 bases). V lost 0 bases and J 11 bases, leaving 13 bases between the germline ends. The CDR3 sequence is 12 residues long. Germline V lookup: CDR1 GTSNPN, CDR2 SVGIG (reference sequence). CDR3 region: CAWSVTRVVAFF. The CDR3 region has the DNA TGTGCCTGGAGTGTTACCAGGGTAGTTGCTTTCTTT.

This chain connects TRBV3-1 (or the pseudogene TRBV3-2) to TRBJ2-5; D may be TRBD1 (6 bases). Trimming stripped 6 bases from V and 4 bases from J, with 9 bases between. The CDR3 runs 12 residues. Germline V gene data show CDR1 as LGHDT and CDR2 as YNNKEL (reference sequence). The CDR3 DNA reads TGTGCCAGCAGAACAGGGATAGAGACCCAGTACTTC. Translated, it gives CASRTGIETQYF.

With respect to this clone: Other DNA sequences from this sample encode an identical CDR3 as well. The chain links TRBV7-9 to TRBJ1-6, with D possibly matching TRBD1 (6 bases). Germline V gives CDR1 SEHNR, CDR2 FQNEAQ (reference sequence). The germline V and J ends were trimmed by 5 bases and 0 bases, with 11 bases remaining between them. The CDR3 is 16 amino acids. CDR3 protein: CASSLGQSSYNSPLHF. In DNA form, the CDR3 reads TGTGCCAGCAGCCTTGGACAGAGCTCCTATAATTCACCCCTCCACTTT.

This sequence joins TRBV2 and TRBJ1-3; D is uncertain. The V gene lost 7 bases and the J gene lost 4 bases, with 11 bases spanning the gap. Germline V gene lookup returns CDR1 SNHLY and CDR2 FYNNEI. The CDR3 length is 13 residues. Here the CDR3 DNA reads TGTGCCAGCAACTCTATCGTGGGAAACACCATATATTTT. The encoded protein is CASNSIVGNTIYF.

The sample holds a few counts of this clone. The chain is built from TRBV18 and TRBJ1-3; 9 nucleotides match TRBD1. This CDR3 is 16 amino acids long. Looked up from germline, CDR1 is KGHSH and CDR2 is LQKENI. J gave up 1 base and V 5 bases, and 6 bases lay outside the gene matches. In DNA form, the CDR3 reads TGTGCCAGCTCAGCCGGGACAGGGTCTTCTGGAAACACCATATATTTT. Its translation is CASSAGTGSSGNTIYF.

This clone was recorded once. The chain has TRBV7-6 and TRBJ2-2; 9 nucleotides line up with TRBD1. Germline V gene lookup returns CDR1 SGHVS and CDR2 FNYEAQ. Unmatched junction bases numbered 7, after V lost 3 bases and J lost 5 bases. The CDR3 extends over 16 amino acids. The CDR3 spells CASSFTGGAGTGELFF. CDR3 coding DNA: TGTGCCAGCAGCTTCACAGGGGGCGCGGGGACCGGGGAGCTGTTTTTT.

This chain connects TRBV6-6 to TRBJ1-1; 9 nucleotides match TRBD1. Germline-derived CDR1 and CDR2 are MNHNY and SVGAGI (reference sequence). The CDR3 contains 16 residues. J gave up 0 bases and V 5 bases, and 7 bases lay outside the gene matches. The CDR3 sequence: CASSQGTGSMNTEAFF. The CDR3 DNA reads as TGTGCCAGCAGTCAAGGGACAGGGAGTATGAACACTGAAGCTTTCTTT.

The chain employs TRBV19 and TRBJ1-5; a possible D gene is TRBD1 (5 bases). Trimming left V 7 bases short and J 2 bases short, with 15 bases between. The CDR3 sequence is 15 residues long. From germline, CDR1 is LNHDA and CDR2 SQIVND (reference sequence). The CDR3 DNA sequence: TGTGCCAGTATCCAGGGAGGCTACGGCAATCAGCCCCAGCATTTT. The encoded protein is CASIQGGYGNQPQHF.